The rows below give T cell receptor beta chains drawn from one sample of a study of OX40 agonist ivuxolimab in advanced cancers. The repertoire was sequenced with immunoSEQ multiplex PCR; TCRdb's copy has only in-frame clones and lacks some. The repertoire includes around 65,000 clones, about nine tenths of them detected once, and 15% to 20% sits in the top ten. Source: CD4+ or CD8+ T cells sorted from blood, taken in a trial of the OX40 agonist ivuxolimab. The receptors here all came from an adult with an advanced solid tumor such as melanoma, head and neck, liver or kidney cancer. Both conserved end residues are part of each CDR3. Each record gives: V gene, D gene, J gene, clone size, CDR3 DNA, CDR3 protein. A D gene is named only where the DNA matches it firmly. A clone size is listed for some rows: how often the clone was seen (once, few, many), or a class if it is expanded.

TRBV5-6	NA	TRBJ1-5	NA	TGTGCCAGCAGCCAATACCGGGGAGAGGGAAATCAGCCCCAGCATTTT	CASSQYRGEGNQPQHF
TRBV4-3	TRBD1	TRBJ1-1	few	TGCGCCAGCAAACAGGGGCAGAACACTGAAGCTTTCTTT	CASKQGQNTEAFF
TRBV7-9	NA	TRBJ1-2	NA	TGTGCCAGCAGCTTACCGGGTGACTATGGCTACACCTTC	CASSLPGDYGYTF
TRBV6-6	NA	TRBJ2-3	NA	TGTGCCAGCGCAATCCTAGCGAGAGATACGCAGTATTTT	CASAILARDTQYF
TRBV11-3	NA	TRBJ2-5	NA	TGTGCCAGCAGCTTAGTCTCCAGAGGGTGGCAAGAGACCCAGTACTTC	CASSLVSRGWQETQYF
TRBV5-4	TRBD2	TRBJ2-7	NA	TGTGCCAGCGGCCGGGGGGGGGAAGGCGAGCAGTACTTC	CASGRGGEGEQYF
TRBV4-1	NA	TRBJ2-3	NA	TGCGCCAGCAGAGGACGACAGGAGAGCACAGATACGCAGTATTTT	CASRGRQESTDTQYF
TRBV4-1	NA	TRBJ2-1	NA	TGCGCCAGCAGCCAAGTAGAACTTTGGGGGGAGAGTGGCAATGAGCAGTTCTTC	CASSQVELWGESGNEQFF
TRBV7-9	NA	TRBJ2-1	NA	TGTGCCAGCAGAACCTACACCCAGGACAATGAGCAGTTCTTC	CASRTYTQDNEQFF
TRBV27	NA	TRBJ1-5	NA	TGTGCCAGCAGTTCACAAACCGGGGGACATCAGCCCCAGCATTTT	CASSSQTGGHQPQHF
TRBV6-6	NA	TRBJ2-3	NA	TGTGCCAGCAGTTCCGATCCGTCGGGCACAGATACGCAGTATTTT	CASSSDPSGTDTQYF
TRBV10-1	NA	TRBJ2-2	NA	TGCGCCAGCAGTGAATCCAGGGGTACCGGGGAGCTGTTTTTT	CASSESRGTGELFF
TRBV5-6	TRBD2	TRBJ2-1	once	TGTGCCAGCAGCTTGGGCGGGAGTAGGGTCGATGAGCAGTTCTTC	CASSLGGSRVDEQFF
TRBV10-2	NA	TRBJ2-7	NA	TGCGCCAGCAGTGTGGTCAGTTCCTACGAGCAGTACTTC	CASSVVSSYEQYF
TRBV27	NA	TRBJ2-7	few	TGTGCCAGCAGCCACGACAGCTCCTACGAGCAGTACTTC	CASSHDSSYEQYF
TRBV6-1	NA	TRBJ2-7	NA	TGTGCCAGCAGGGAGGGAGGCGGGGCGGGCTACGAGCAGTACTTC	CASREGGGAGYEQYF
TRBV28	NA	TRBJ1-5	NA	TGTGCCAGCAGTAAACCGGGACTCCCGGACGATCAGCCCCAGCATTTT	CASSKPGLPDDQPQHF
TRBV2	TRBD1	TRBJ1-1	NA	TGTGCCAGCATCGCGGACAGGGGAATGGCCAGGAGGGTTGGAACTGAAGCTTTCTTT	CASIADRGMARRVGTEAFF
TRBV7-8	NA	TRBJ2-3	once	TGTGCCAGCAGCTTGCTAGCCGAGGACACAGATACGCAGTATTTT	CASSLLAEDTDTQYF
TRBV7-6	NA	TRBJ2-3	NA	TGTGCCAGCAGCTTAGGAAGTTGGGGTGAGGGCACAGATACGCAGTATTTT	CASSLGSWGEGTDTQYF
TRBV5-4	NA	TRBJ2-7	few	TGTGCCAGCAGCTTGGACAGTAAGGGCTTCTACGAGCAGTACTTC	CASSLDSKGFYEQYF
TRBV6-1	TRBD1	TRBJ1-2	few	TGTGCCAGCAGTGATGCCGGGACAGCATATGGCTACACCTTC	CASSDAGTAYGYTF
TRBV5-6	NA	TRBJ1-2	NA	TGTGCCAGCAGCCGCGGGGACCCGGGCTACACCTTC	CASSRGDPGYTF
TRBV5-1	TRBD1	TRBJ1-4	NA	TGCGCCAGCAGCCCAGGGGACAGCCCCGATTATGAAAAACTGTTTTTT	CASSPGDSPDYEKLFF
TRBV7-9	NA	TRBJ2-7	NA	TGTGCCAGCAGTCCCTTGGGGGCGGGAGTATACGAGCAGTACTTC	CASSPLGAGVYEQYF